This T cell receptor (beta chain) was retrieved from a study of post-analysis software for immune sequencing data. Notes on the study in general: Multiple sclerosis patients had significantly lower normalized Chao1 diversity than controls. There were roughly 5 TRBV segments more frequent in patients than controls, and TRBV5-6, TRBV5-1 and TRBV20-1 were among them.

The CDR3 covers 11 residues. V was pared by 3 bases and J by 5 bases, with 5 bases between. Germline V gene data show CDR1 as DFQATT and CDR2 as SNEGSKA (reference sequence). Unique-molecular-identifier-tagged TCR beta cDNA libraries were used. TCRdb re-derived calls from the PCR reads in MiXCR, one entry per CDR3 protein. The sample holds roughly 800,000 distinct CDR3 sequences, roughly 50% seen once. Turning to this clonotype: Its antigen remains unknown.

The chain carries TRBV20-1 and TRBJ2-1; D is undetermined. The source material was blood. The source is a girl aged 10-17 years with multiple sclerosis. DNA of the CDR3: TGCAGTGCTAGTGACCACAATGAGCAGTTCTTC. This translates into CSASDHNEQFF.